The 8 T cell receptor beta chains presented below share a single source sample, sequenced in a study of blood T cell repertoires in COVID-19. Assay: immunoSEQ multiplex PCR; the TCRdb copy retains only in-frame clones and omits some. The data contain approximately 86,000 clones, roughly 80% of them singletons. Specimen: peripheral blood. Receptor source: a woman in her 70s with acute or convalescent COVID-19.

The CDR3 is CASSPNRGQDGYTF. In DNA form, the CDR3 reads TGTGCCAGCAGCCCAAATAGGGGGCAGGATGGCTACACCTTC. This rearrangement joins TRBV7-2 to TRBJ1-2; 7 positions agree with TRBD1. Trimming took 5 bases from V and 6 from J; bases not matched to a gene: 9. CDR3 length equals 14 residues. Germline CDR1 reads SGHTA; CDR2 reads FQGNSA.

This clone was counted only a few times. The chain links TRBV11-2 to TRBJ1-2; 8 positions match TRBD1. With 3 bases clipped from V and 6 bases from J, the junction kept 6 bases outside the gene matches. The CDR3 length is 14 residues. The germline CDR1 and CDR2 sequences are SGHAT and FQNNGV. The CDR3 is CASSFSSGGDGYTF. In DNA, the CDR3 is TGTGCCAGCAGCTTCTCGTCAGGGGGCGATGGCTACACCTTC.

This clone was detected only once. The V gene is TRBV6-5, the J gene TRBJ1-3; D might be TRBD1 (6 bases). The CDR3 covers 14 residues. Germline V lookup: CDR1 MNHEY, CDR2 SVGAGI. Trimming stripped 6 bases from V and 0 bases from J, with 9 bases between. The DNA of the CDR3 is TGTGCCAGCAGGATACAGGGCTCTGGAAACACCATATATTTT. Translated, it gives CASRIQGSGNTIYF.

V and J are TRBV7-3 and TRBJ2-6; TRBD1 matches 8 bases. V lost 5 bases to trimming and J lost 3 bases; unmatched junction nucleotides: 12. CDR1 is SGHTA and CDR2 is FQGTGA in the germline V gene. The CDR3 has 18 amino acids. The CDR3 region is CASSPRDRLGLGANVLTF. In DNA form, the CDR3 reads TGTGCCAGCAGCCCCCGGGACAGGTTGGGGCTTGGGGCCAACGTCCTGACTTTC.

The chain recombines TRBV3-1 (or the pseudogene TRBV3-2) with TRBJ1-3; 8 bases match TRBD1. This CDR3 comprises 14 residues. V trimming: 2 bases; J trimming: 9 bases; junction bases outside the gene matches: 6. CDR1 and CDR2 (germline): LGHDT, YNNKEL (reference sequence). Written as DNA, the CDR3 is TGTGCCAGCAGCCAACGCCAGGGGGCTACCACCATATATTTT. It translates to CASSQRQGATTIYF.

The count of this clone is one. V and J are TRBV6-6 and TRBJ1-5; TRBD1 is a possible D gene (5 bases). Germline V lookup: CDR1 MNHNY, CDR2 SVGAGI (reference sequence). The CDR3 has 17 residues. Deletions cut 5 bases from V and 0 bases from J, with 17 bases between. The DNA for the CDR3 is TGTGCCAGCAGTCCCCCCTCTGCAGGGTATAGCAATCAGCCCCAGCATTTT. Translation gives CASSPPSAGYSNQPQHF.

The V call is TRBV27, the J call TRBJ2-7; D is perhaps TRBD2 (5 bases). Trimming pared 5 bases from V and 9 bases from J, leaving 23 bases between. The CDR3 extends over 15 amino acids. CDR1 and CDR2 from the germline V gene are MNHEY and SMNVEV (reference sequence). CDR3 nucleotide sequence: TGTGCCAGCAGTCAACACGCATATCTAGCCGCGGGGCAGTACTTC. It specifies CASSQHAYLAAGQYF.

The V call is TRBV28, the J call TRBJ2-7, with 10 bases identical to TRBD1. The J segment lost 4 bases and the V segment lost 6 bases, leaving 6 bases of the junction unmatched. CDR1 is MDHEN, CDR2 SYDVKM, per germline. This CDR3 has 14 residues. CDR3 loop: CASRRGTGEYEQYF. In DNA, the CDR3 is TGTGCCAGCAGACGAGGGACAGGGGAATACGAGCAGTACTTC.